Only one count was recorded for the clone carrying this T cell receptor beta chain. Its antigen is unidentified. Germline V gives CDR1 KGHDR, CDR2 SFDVKD. CDR3 length: 15 residues. Trimming stripped 7 bases from V and 3 bases from J, with 17 bases between. This entry comes from a study of blood T cells in healthy people across ages. Study outcomes and limitations: A conclusive naive versus antigen-experienced comparison was prevented by the unsorted PBMCs.

Sample-barcoded 5' priming and a J-beta primer mix drove a second PCR of roughly 7 to 11 cycles. A template-switch adaptor that had 12 random nucleotides put a tag on each cDNA molecule. TCRdb reprocessed the 5' RACE reads via MiXCR and lists one record per CDR3 protein. The table includes more than 500,000 distinct CDR3 sequences, about 29% detected once. These data are also associated with another study on T cells of mothers and their children. That investigation notes: Related mother-child pairs showed slightly higher but non-significant overlap than unrelated pairs.

Sequencing was done on a sample of blood. This sequence was found in a boy aged 2 to 9 in good health. The chain combines TRBV24-1 with TRBJ2-5, with D perhaps TRBD1 or TRBD2 (5 bases each). For the CDR3, the DNA is TGTGCCACCAGGGATGCCCTGGGACCGAAAGAGACCCAGTACTTC. Translation: CATRDALGPKETQYF.